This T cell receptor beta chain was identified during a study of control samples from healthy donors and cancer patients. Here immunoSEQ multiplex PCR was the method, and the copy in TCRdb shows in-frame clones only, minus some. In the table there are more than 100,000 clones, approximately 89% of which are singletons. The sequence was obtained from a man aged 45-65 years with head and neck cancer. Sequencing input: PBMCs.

CDR3 sequence: CATHNFNYGYTF. CDR3 nucleotide sequence: TGTGCCACTCATAACTTTAACTATGGCTACACCTTC. J is TRBJ1-2 and V is TRBV28; D unclear. Germline CDR1 and CDR2: MDHEN and SYDVKM. The ends were cut back, 10 bases at V and 1 base at J, with 10 bases in the middle. This CDR3 is built from 12 residues.